The T cell receptor beta chain described here comes from a study of blood T cells in healthy people across ages. This CDR3 is built from 13 residues. Trimming stripped 0 bases from V and 4 bases from J, with 6 bases between. CDR1 is MGHRA and CDR2 is YSYEKL in the germline V gene. The use of a sample-barcoded 5' primer and a J-beta primer mix characterized a second PCR of roughly 7 to 11 cycles. MiXCR, run by TCRdb on the 5' RACE reads, gives a single entry per CDR3 protein. The sample yields roughly 1,300,000 distinct CDR3 sequences, 55% to 75% seen once. Sequencing used blood. The rearrangement uses TRBV4-1 and TRBJ1-2; D is ambiguous. This clonotype originated in a man between 18 and 35 years old in good health. The CDR3 bases are TGCGCCAGCAGCCAAGATCGAATCTATGGCTACACCTTC. It yields the protein CASSQDRIYGYTF.